The present entry profiles one T cell receptor beta chain with its context. Produced via immunoSEQ multiplex PCR; TCRdb's table is partial and in-frame only. The sample lists about 350,000 clones, roughly 89% seen once, with 7.5% to 10% in the top ten. These data belong to a study of blood T cell repertoires in COVID-19. Across the study: There were acute and convalescent COVID-19 samples, and they came from the United States, Italy and Spain. PBMCs, B-cell-depleted T cells, or T cells were the source of the cDNA or gDNA that made up the material.

Seattle researchers signed up patients amid active infection and tracked them longitudinally. This CDR3 has 13 residues. Material for sequencing was peripheral blood. The chain couples TRBV21-1 to TRBJ1-5. TRBV21-1 is a recognized pseudogene. This sequence originates from a man aged 25-45 years with COVID-19, enrolled during active disease. The CDR3 DNA sequence: TGTGCCAGCAGCCCCAAGTCGGGACAGCCCCAGCATTTT. Translation gives CASSPKSGQPQHF.